This T cell receptor (beta chain) was retrieved from a study of cytomegalovirus exposure and HLA in healthy donors. Looking at the study overall: The 90 to 150 validation repertoires, a later analysis reported, used the same platform as the approximately 670 repertoires from the first cohort.

J lost 8 bases, V lost 6 bases, and 6 bases had no gene match. Germline CDR1 MNHEY, CDR2 SVGAGI. This CDR3 comprises 14 residues. The assay was immunoSEQ multiplex PCR, and TCRdb's table has in-frame clones only and misses some. The sample consists of fewer than 350,000 clones, over 75% of them appearing once. This chain uses TRBV6-5 with TRBJ2-1; 11 bases line up with TRBD2. The clonotype originates from a woman younger than 30 in good health and CMV-seronegative. The sequencing input was PBMCs. The CDR3 nucleotides read TGTGCCAGCAGATCTAGCGGGAGGACCGATGAGCAGTTCTTC. This sequence encodes CASRSSGRTDEQFF.